These T cell receptor beta chains were read from a single sample in a study of cytomegalovirus exposure and HLA in healthy donors. TCRdb keeps only in-frame clones here, not all; method: immunoSEQ multiplex PCR. The sample shows about 140,000 clones, 76% of them seen only once. Sequencing was carried out using PBMCs. The receptor set was obtained from a man aged 18 to 30 in good health and CMV-seronegative. Both conserved end residues are trimmed from each CDR3. Fields, in order: V gene, J gene, CDR3 protein.

v_call: TRBV7-8
j_call: TRBJ2-3
cdr3_aa: ASSLSRQGDTQY

v_call: TRBV6-1
j_call: TRBJ1-1
cdr3_aa: ASSEDPSTEAF

v_call: TRBV28
j_call: TRBJ2-7
cdr3_aa: ASSSSALAGVEQY

v_call: TRBV7-9
j_call: TRBJ1-2
cdr3_aa: ASSYQTDNYGYT

v_call: TRBV9
j_call: TRBJ2-2
cdr3_aa: ASRGAVDTGELF

v_call: TRBV13
j_call: TRBJ2-7
cdr3_aa: ASSRQGMAYEQY

v_call: TRBV27
j_call: TRBJ1-5
cdr3_aa: ASLQQGPYSNQPQH

v_call: TRBV5-1
j_call: TRBJ2-5
cdr3_aa: ASSVKAGTEETQY

v_call: TRBV19
j_call: TRBJ2-7
cdr3_aa: ASRDQGYEQY

v_call: TRBV9
j_call: TRBJ1-1
cdr3_aa: ASSVGIVGMTDNTEAF